This entry features one T cell receptor (beta chain) sequence. No antigen is known for it. The entry originates in a study of cytomegalovirus exposure and HLA in healthy donors. In germline, CDR1 is SGHTA, CDR2 FQGNSA. The CDR3 covers 14 residues. The germline V and J ends were trimmed by 3 bases and 0 bases, with 9 bases remaining between them. PCR involved 60 Vbeta and 13 Jbeta primers. This table comes from immunoSEQ multiplex PCR, and its TCRdb copy is limited to in-frame clones, with some not included. The sample has some 190,000 clones; about 82% are singletons. Study results and caveats: Trimming of TCR beta V- and J-genes showed a link, identified in a later analysis, to a missense DCLRE1C variant.

This chain links TRBV7-2 with TRBJ2-7; a weak D match, TRBD2 (5 bases). The sequence was collected from a male donor in good health and CMV-seronegative. The specimen sequenced was PBMCs. CDR3 protein: CASSFEGNSYEQYF. CDR3 nucleotides: TGTGCCAGCAGCTTCGAGGGCAACTCCTACGAGCAGTACTTC.